This TCR beta chain was captured in a study of chemoradiotherapy in HPV16-positive cancers (dated by TCRdb to between 2021 and 2023). Study-level background: Functional T-cell assays on cells from two HPV16-positive patients defined candidate HPV-specific T-cell clones and common TCR motifs. The study asked whether T-cell immunity against the HPV oncoproteins E6 and E7 changes during chemoradiotherapy and whether it affects survival. TCR repertoires from 86 patients with HPV-related cancers were then used to track the candidate HPV-specific TCRs and motifs. General study outcomes and caveats: The functional definition of HPV-specific T cells came from only a couple of HPV16-positive patients, and the survival association was reported for HPV16-positive patients. In HPV16-positive patients, expansion of HPV-responsive T cells during chemoradiotherapy was found to be associated with improved recurrence-free survival. Expansion of candidate HPV-specific clones and E7-related TCR motifs was observed in the tumor microenvironment during treatment, whereas no such expansion was observed for non-HPV-specific T cells.

Worth noting for this clone: Its antigen is still unknown. No much larger clone is present one base from it, and per-base qualities are unavailable.

The library was made by the immunoSEQ multiplex PCR assay. TCRdb retrieved this table from immuneACCESS and kept in-frame rearrangements only. Not all clones are present; in checked studies, unresolved V genes account for under half, and no reason is known for the remainder. The sample table contains fewer than 40,000 clones; only one count was recorded for about 90% of them. The top ten clonotypes cover about 3.6% of the sample. Repertoires were sampled repeatedly over the course of chemoradiotherapy, so clonal expansion could be followed in the tumor microenvironment. Sequenced material: blood, taken from a patient who underwent chemoradiotherapy. The sequence derives from a human donor with HPV-associated anogenital cancer.

This receptor carries the CDR3 CAWSVRGSEAFF. The sequenced DNA is TGTGCCTGGAGTGTACGGGGGTCTGAAGCTTTCTTT. Here the chain combines TRBV30 and TRBJ1-1; TRBD1 might be the D gene, on 5 matching bases. Taken from cysteine to phenylalanine, the CDR3 has 12 residues. Only CDR3 DNA remains: 36 bases, in frame from the first base. V and J are truncated by 0 bases and 6 bases respectively, leaving an intervening sequence of 8 bases. CDR1 and CDR2 were assigned from the germline V gene (reference sequence) as GTSNPN and SVGIG.